Below, 4 T cell receptor beta chains from the same sample are listed, as sequenced in a study of identical twins. TCRdb reanalysed the 5' RACE reads using MiXCR and keeps one entry per CDR3 protein. The data show around 680,000 distinct CDR3 sequences, around 8.3% seen once. The same specimen was also included in a second study, on yellow fever vaccine responses in identical twins.

The specimen sequenced was PBMCs. Receptors were obtained from a young woman in good health.

This clonotype was seen many times. The CDR3 here is CASSLTGMKEGYEQYF. CDR3 DNA: TGTGCCAGCAGCCTGACAGGGATGAAGGAGGGCTACGAGCAGTACTTC. The rearrangement links TRBV28 to TRBJ2-7; tentatively, D is TRBD1 (7 bases). CDR1 and CDR2 (germline): MDHEN, SYDVKM. V gave up 6 bases and J gave up 3 bases, with 21 bases separating them. This CDR3 contains 16 residues.

The rearrangement uses TRBV28 and TRBJ1-2; no definite D call. CDR1 is MDHEN, CDR2 SYDVKM, per germline. The CDR3 is 12 residues long. V lost 7 bases to trimming and J lost 8 bases, with 14 bases between them. The CDR3 region has the DNA TGTGCCAGCAATGTTAAGTCAAAGGGCTACACCTTC. Protein: CASNVKSKGYTF.

This clonotype came up many times. The chain recombines TRBV12-3 or TRBV12-4 with TRBJ2-7, with 8 positions matching TRBD2. The CDR3 is made up of 13 amino acids. With 5 bases clipped from V and 7 bases from J, the junction kept 7 bases outside the gene matches. The CDR3 protein is CASSPRTSWEQYF. CDR3 DNA sequence: TGTGCCAGCAGTCCCCGGACTAGCTGGGAGCAGTACTTC.

In nucleotides, the CDR3 is TGTGCCAGCAGTTTTAGGTACACAGATACGCAGTATTTT. Encoded protein: CASSFRYTDTQYF. The chain couples TRBV28 to TRBJ2-3; no clear D gene. The V and J ends lost 3 bases and 2 bases respectively, with 6 bases between them. The CDR3 runs to 13 residues. Germline loops: CDR1 MDHEN, CDR2 SYDVKM. Looking up the rest from reference TRBV28 and TRBJ2-3 gives the full variable domain: DVKVTQSSRYLVKRTGEKVFLECVQDMDHENMFWYRQDPGLGLRLIYFSYDVKMKEKGDIPEGYSVSREKKERFSLILESASTNQTSMYLCASSFRYTDTQYFGPGTRLTVL.